The 27 T cell receptor beta chains given below trace back to one sample, sequenced in a study of control samples from healthy donors and cancer patients (dated by TCRdb to the early 2020s). Libraries were built with the immunoSEQ multiplex PCR assay. TCRdb obtained this table from immuneACCESS and retained in-frame rearrangements with V and J assigned. These tables miss some clones; where compared with another copy, unresolved V genes account for less than half of the shortfall, and the remainder is unexplained. The sample data list roughly 150,000 clones, and about 86% of these were observed just once. The ten largest make up over 1.5% of the sample. The sequencing input was blood. Every receptor here comes from a man younger than 35 in good health.

On this clone itself: The junction departs from germline at one end; a sequencing error may be responsible. This chain's CDR3 is CASSSQTSGGLFF. CDR3 nucleotide sequence: TGTGCCAGCAGTTCACAGACTAGCGGGGGGCTGTTTTTT. V and J are TRBV6-2 or TRBV6-3 and TRBJ2-2; TRBD2 agrees at 12 bases. Germline V gives CDR1 MNHEY, CDR2 SVGEGT. There are 13 residues in the CDR3.

The genes are TRBV6-5 and TRBJ1-5; possible D gene TRBD1, 5 bases. CDR1 MNHEY and CDR2 SVGAGI come from the germline V gene. V gave up 4 bases and J gave up 7 bases, with 11 bases separating them. The CDR3 is 13 residues long. The CDR3 DNA sequence: TGTGCCAGCAGTTCCCAGGGAAGCCAGCCCCAGCATTTT. This codes for CASSSQGSQPQHF.

A few counts support this clone. This chain uses TRBV3-1 (or the pseudogene TRBV3-2) with TRBJ2-5, with TRBD2 identical over 10 bases. This CDR3 contains 16 residues. The V gene end was trimmed by 4 bases and the J gene end by 4 bases; junction bases not matched to a gene: 9. The germline V gene has CDR1 LGHDT and CDR2 YNNKEL (reference sequence). The CDR3, as DNA: TGTGCCAGCAGCCGATCGAGCGGGGGGGATGGAGAGACCCAGTACTTC. Translation: CASSRSSGGDGETQYF.

This clone has ten or more counts. The genes are TRBV14 and TRBJ1-1; D is ambiguous. The CDR3 covers 13 residues. The germline CDR1 and CDR2 sequences are SGHDN and FVKESK. The germline V and J ends were trimmed by 1 base and 8 bases, with 11 bases remaining between them. The CDR3: CASSQVRFTEAFF. CDR3 bases: TGTGCCAGCAGCCAAGTCCGATTTACCGAAGCTTTCTTT.

The sample holds a few counts of this clone. The chain combines TRBV11-2 with TRBJ2-2; the D gene could be TRBD1 or TRBD2 (6 bases each). Looked up from germline, CDR1 is SGHAT and CDR2 is FQNNGV. The V end lost 5 bases, the J end lost 4 bases, and 14 bases lay between the germline ends. The CDR3 has 15 residues. The CDR3 region has the DNA TGTGCCAGCAGCCGAGGGGGGTTTGGCACCGGGGAGCTGTTTTTT. Translated, it gives CASSRGGFGTGELFF.

The V gene is TRBV7-2, the J gene TRBJ1-5, with D perhaps matching TRBD1 (5 bases). V was clipped by 5 bases and J by 5 bases, with 19 bases between them. From germline, CDR1 is SGHTA and CDR2 FQGNSA. This CDR3 spans 16 amino acids. The CDR3 nucleotides are TGTGCCAGCAGCCCGGGGCTCGGGGCTAGGGATCAGCCCCAGCATTTT. Translating gives CASSPGLGARDQPQHF.

V and J are TRBV7-3 and TRBJ2-3; D gene ambiguous. V was trimmed by 5 bases and J by 1 base, leaving 10 bases between them. CDR1 is SGHTA and CDR2 is FQGTGA in the germline V gene. The CDR3 consists of 14 residues. The CDR3 protein is CASSQAVGTDTQYF. CDR3 bases: TGTGCCAGCAGCCAAGCCGTGGGCACAGATACGCAGTATTTT. Based on the CDR3 plus reference TRBV7-3 and TRBJ2-3, the full variable domain is GAGVSQTPSNKVTEKGKYVELRCDPISGHTALYWYRQSLGQGPEFLIYFQGTGAADDSGLPNDRFFAVRPEGSVSTLKIQRTERGDSAVYLCASSQAVGTDTQYFGPGTRLTVL.

The chain carries TRBV4-2 and TRBJ2-5; 7 bases match TRBD1. Germline trimming cut 4 bases from V and 1 base from J; bases unmatched to any gene: 3. Germline-derived CDR1 and CDR2 are LGHNA and YNFKEQ. This CDR3 is 14 amino acids long. The CDR3, as DNA: TGTGCCAGCAGCCTGCAGGGGGTCCAAGAGACCCAGTACTTC. This encodes CASSLQGVQETQYF.

The V call is TRBV5-1, the J call TRBJ1-3; TRBD1 matches 7 bases. The CDR3 totals 17 residues. V lost 4 bases to trimming and J lost 1 base; unmatched junction nucleotides: 11. Germline loops: CDR1 SGHRS, CDR2 YFSETQ. CDR3 residues: CASSRLFSGGSGNTIYF. CDR3 bases: TGCGCCAGCAGCCGGCTGTTTTCAGGGGGATCTGGAAACACCATATATTTT. Full variable domain (remainder filled in from reference TRBV5-1 and TRBJ1-3): KAGVTQTPRYLIKTRGQQVTLSCSPISGHRSVSWYQQTPGQGLQFLFEYFSETQRNKGNFPGRFSGRQFSNSRSEMNVSTLELGDSALYLCASSRLFSGGSGNTIYFGEGSWLTVV.

V is TRBV28 and J is TRBJ2-3; 7 bases are a match to TRBD1. The junction had 13 bases not matched to a gene; V was cut back by 8 bases and J by 5 bases. The CDR3 consists of 15 residues. Germline V CDR1 and CDR2: MDHEN, SYDVKM. This CDR3 is CASANSGGRIDTQYF. The CDR3 nucleotides are TGTGCCAGCGCTAATTCAGGGGGAAGGATAGATACGCAGTATTTT.

This sequence joins TRBV3-1 (or the pseudogene TRBV3-2) and TRBJ1-4; D remains unclear. Germline CDR1 is LGHDT and CDR2 is YNNKEL (reference sequence). V lost 1 base and J lost 7, with 16 bases in between. The CDR3 has 16 residues. CDR3: CASSQGGSRRGEKLFF. The CDR3 DNA reads TGTGCCAGCAGCCAAGGGGGTTCCAGGCGGGGTGAAAAACTGTTTTTT.

V gene TRBV24-1 combines with J gene TRBJ1-1; D remains unclear. Germline V lookup: CDR1 KGHDR, CDR2 SFDVKD. The CDR3 is 11 residues long. V lost 6 bases and J 3 bases, leaving 4 bases between the germline ends. CDR3 region: CATSQDTEAFF. CDR3 sequence (DNA): TGTGCCACCAGTCAGGACACTGAAGCTTTCTTT.

The rearrangement uses TRBV6-2 or TRBV6-3 and TRBJ1-1; 7 bases are shared with TRBD1. Trimming cost V 6 bases and J 7 bases; bases outside gene matches: 14. This CDR3 is built from 15 residues. Germline V gene data show CDR1 as MNHEY and CDR2 as SVGEGT. The CDR3 DNA sequence: TGTGCCAGCAGCCACCTTTCCGAGGGACAGCTTGAAGCTTTCTTT. Its protein is CASSHLSEGQLEAFF.

Only one count was recorded for this clone. CDR3 in DNA: TGTGCCAGCAGCTTCAACCCCCCCCAGGGAGGGGGCACTGAAGCTTTCTTT. It translates to CASSFNPPQGGGTEAFF. This rearrangement joins TRBV7-2 to TRBJ1-1; tentative D call: TRBD1 (6 bases). The CDR3 contains 17 residues. V was clipped by 3 bases and J by 4 bases, with 21 bases between them. Per germline, CDR1 SGHTA and CDR2 FQGNSA.

The V call is TRBV9, the J call TRBJ2-3; the match to TRBD1 covers 9 bases. CDR1 and CDR2 from the germline V gene are SGDLS and YYNGEE. The CDR3 has 15 residues. The ends lost 4 bases at V and 4 bases at J; junction bases unmatched: 7. CDR3 protein: CASSTRTGEADTQYF. The CDR3 coding sequence is TGTGCCAGCAGCACCCGGACAGGGGAGGCAGATACGCAGTATTTT.

The chain carries TRBV28 and TRBJ2-7; D tentatively fits TRBD1 or TRBD2 (6 bases each). Germline V gene data show CDR1 as MDHEN and CDR2 as SYDVKM. This CDR3 spans 14 amino acids. Trimming cost V 9 bases and J 1 base, with 16 bases left between them. This CDR3 is CASSGAPSSYEQYF. CDR3 DNA sequence: TGTGCCAGTTCGGGGGCCCCGAGTTCCTACGAGCAGTACTTC.

Only one count was recorded for this clone. This chain joins TRBV4-3 and TRBJ1-1, with TRBD1 identical over 8 bases. The CDR3 length is 15 residues. Germline trimming cut 4 bases from V and 0 bases from J; bases unmatched to any gene: 4. Germline V CDR1 and CDR2: LGHNA, YSLEER. The chain's CDR3 is CASSPNRGMNTEAFF. CDR3 DNA: TGCGCCAGCAGCCCGAACAGGGGGATGAACACTGAAGCTTTCTTT.

This clone was found once. This chain joins TRBV11-2 and TRBJ1-6, with a possible D match to TRBD1 (5 bases). Per the germline V gene, CDR1 is SGHAT and CDR2 is FQNNGV. V lost 1 base and J lost 10, with 14 bases in between. The CDR3 runs to 15 residues. Here the CDR3 DNA reads TGTGCCAGCAGCTTAGGGGGCAGGGTAGAGTCACCCCTCCACTTT. This encodes CASSLGGRVESPLHF.

The rearrangement uses TRBV6-6 and TRBJ1-2; no definite D call. This CDR3 is 16 amino acids long. The germline gives CDR1 MNHNY, CDR2 SVGAGI (reference sequence). Trimming took 0 bases from V and 7 from J, leaving 18 bases between them. The chain's CDR3 is CASSYSSGSEYGGYTF. For the CDR3, the DNA is TGTGCCAGCAGTTACTCGTCAGGCAGCGAGTATGGTGGCTACACCTTC.

The CDR3 DNA is TGTGCCAGCAAAGTACAGGCGGCGAACACTGAAGCTTTCTTT. Residues: CASKVQAANTEAFF. The rearrangement joins TRBV6-6 to TRBJ1-1; the D gene is possibly TRBD1 (5 bases). V lost 7 bases, J lost 1 base, and 13 bases lay in between. This CDR3 comprises 14 residues. The V gene's germline CDR1 is MNHNY and CDR2 SVGAGI (reference sequence).

This chain joins TRBV6-2 or TRBV6-3 and TRBJ2-1; 13 bases agree with TRBD2. The V gene's germline CDR1 is MNHEY and CDR2 SVGEGT. The CDR3 length is 15 residues. After removal of 6 bases from V and 4 bases from J, the junction contained 3 bases not matched to a gene. CDR3 region: CASSQLAGGYNEQFF. The DNA for the CDR3 is TGTGCCAGCAGCCAACTAGCGGGGGGGTACAATGAGCAGTTCTTC.

The genes are TRBV27 and TRBJ2-2, with 7 nucleotides matching TRBD2. There are 15 residues in the CDR3. Trimming cost V 3 bases and J 3 bases; bases outside gene matches: 4. CDR1 MNHEY and CDR2 SMNVEV come from the germline V gene (reference sequence). The CDR3 DNA follows: TGTGCCAGCAGTTTCTGGGGGGGTCACACCGGGGAGCTGTTTTTT. This encodes CASSFWGGHTGELFF.

The chain joins TRBV28 to TRBJ1-4; D is unresolved. The CDR3 spans 16 residues. From germline, CDR1 is MDHEN and CDR2 SYDVKM. Trimming took off 5 bases at V and 4 bases at J, with 17 bases between the two ends. The CDR3, as DNA: TGTGCCAGCAGTCAACAAACTGGAGGAGGTAATGAAAAACTGTTTTTT. It codes for CASSQQTGGGNEKLFF.

The DNA of the CDR3 is TGTGCCAGTAGTGACAGTACCGAAGCTTTCTTT. This gives the protein CASSDSTEAFF. The chain employs TRBV19 and TRBJ1-1, with D maybe TRBD1 (5 bases). V was clipped by 5 bases and J by 8 bases, with 9 bases between them. Germline V lookup: CDR1 LNHDA, CDR2 SQIVND (reference sequence). The CDR3 length is 11 residues.

The CDR3 loop reads CAWRDPTGGNEQYF. The CDR3 DNA sequence: TGTGCCTGGAGGGATCCGACAGGGGGAAACGAGCAGTACTTC. This chain uses TRBV30 with TRBJ2-7; TRBD1 matches 9 bases. The CDR3 sequence is 14 residues long. The ends lost 3 bases at V and 5 bases at J; junction bases unmatched: 8. Germline CDR1 and CDR2: GTSNPN and SVGIG (reference sequence).

The chain recombines TRBV15 with TRBJ1-1; 11 nucleotides match TRBD1. The CDR3 sequence is 15 residues long. J was trimmed by 3 bases and V by 4 bases; bases with no gene match: 4. CDR1 and CDR2 (germline): LNHNV, YYDKDF (reference sequence). CDR3 in DNA: TGTGCCACCAGCAAAAGGGACAGGGGGTACACTGAAGCTTTCTTT. Its protein product is CATSKRDRGYTEAFF.

The rearrangement uses TRBV12-3 or TRBV12-4 and TRBJ2-5, with D unclear. CDR3 length: 13 residues. V lost 5 bases, J lost 5 bases, and 12 bases lay in between. This CDR3 reads CASSPSPSETQYF. The CDR3 bases are TGTGCCAGCAGTCCCTCCCCATCGGAGACCCAGTACTTC.